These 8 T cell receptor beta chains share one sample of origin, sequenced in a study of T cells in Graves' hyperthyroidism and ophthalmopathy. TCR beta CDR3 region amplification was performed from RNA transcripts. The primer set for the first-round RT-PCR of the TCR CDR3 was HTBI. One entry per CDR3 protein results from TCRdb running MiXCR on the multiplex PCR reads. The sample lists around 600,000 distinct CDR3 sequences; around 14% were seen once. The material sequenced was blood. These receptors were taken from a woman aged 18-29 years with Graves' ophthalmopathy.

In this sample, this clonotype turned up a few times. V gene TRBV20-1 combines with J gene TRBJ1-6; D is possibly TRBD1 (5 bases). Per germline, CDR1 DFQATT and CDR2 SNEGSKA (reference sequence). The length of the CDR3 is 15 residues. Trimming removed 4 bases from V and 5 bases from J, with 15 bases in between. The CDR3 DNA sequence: TGCAGTGCTAAGGCCCTGGGACCACATAATTCACCCCTCCACTTT. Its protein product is CSAKALGPHNSPLHF.

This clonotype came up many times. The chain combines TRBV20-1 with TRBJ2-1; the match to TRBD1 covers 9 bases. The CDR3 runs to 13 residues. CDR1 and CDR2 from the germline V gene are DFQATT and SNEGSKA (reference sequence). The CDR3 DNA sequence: TGCAGCGGGGACAGGGAAACTCACAATGAGCAGTTCTTC. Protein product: CSGDRETHNEQFF.

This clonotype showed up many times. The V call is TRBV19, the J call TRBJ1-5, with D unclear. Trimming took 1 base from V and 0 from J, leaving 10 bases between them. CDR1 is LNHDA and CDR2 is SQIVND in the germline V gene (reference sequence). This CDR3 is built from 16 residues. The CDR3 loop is CASSIAGSYSNQPQHF. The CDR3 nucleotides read TGTGCCAGTAGTATAGCAGGCAGTTATAGCAATCAGCCCCAGCATTTT.

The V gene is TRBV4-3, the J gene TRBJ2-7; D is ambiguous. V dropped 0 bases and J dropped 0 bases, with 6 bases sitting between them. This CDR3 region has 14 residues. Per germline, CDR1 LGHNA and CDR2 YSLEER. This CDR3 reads CASSQEQFSYEQYF. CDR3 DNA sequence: TGCGCCAGCAGCCAAGAACAGTTCTCCTACGAGCAGTACTTC.

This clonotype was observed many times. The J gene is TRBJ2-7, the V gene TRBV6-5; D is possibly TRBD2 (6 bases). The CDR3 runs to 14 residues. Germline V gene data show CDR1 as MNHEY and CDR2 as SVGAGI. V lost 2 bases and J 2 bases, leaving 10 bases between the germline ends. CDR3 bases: TGTGCCAGCAGTTACGGCGCGGGGACCTACGAGCAGTACTTC. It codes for CASSYGAGTYEQYF.

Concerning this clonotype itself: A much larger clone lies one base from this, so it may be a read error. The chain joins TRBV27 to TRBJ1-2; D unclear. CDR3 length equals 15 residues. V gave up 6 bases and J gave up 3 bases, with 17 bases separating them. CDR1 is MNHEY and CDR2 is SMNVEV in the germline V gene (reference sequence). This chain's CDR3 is CASRPSASAHYGYTF. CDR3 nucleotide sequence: TGTGCCAGCAGACCCTCAGCTTCAGCTCACTATGGCTACACCTTC.

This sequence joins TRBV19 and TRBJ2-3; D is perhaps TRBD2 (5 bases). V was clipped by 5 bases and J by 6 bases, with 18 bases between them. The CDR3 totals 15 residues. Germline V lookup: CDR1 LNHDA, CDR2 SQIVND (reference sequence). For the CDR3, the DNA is TGTGCCAGTAGTGTTTTGCTGGACTCGGCGGATACGCAGTATTTT. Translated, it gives CASSVLLDSADTQYF.

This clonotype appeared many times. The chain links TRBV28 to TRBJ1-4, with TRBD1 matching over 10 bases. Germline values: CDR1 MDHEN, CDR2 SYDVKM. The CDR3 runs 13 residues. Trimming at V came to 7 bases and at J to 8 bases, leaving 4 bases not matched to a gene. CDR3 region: CASTGTGAEKLFF. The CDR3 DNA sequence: TGTGCCAGCACCGGGACAGGGGCCGAAAAACTGTTTTTT.